Listed below are T cell receptor beta chains from one sample, sequenced in a study of blood T cell repertoires in COVID-19. Method: immunoSEQ multiplex PCR; TCRdb's copy keeps in-frame clones and lacks some. The sample lists 250,000 to 300,000 clones, 75% to 90% occurring once. Sequenced input: peripheral blood. These receptors came from a woman in her thirties with active or convalescent COVID-19. CDR3s include the opening cysteine and the closing phenylalanine or tryptophan. A D gene is named only where the DNA matches it firmly. Clone size, where shown, is once, few, many, or a class for clones that have expanded.

V	J	D	length	size	DNA	CDR3
TRBV11-2	TRBJ2-7	NA	14	NA	TGTGCCAGCAGCGGACTGGGGATTTCCTACGAGCAGTACTTC	CASSGLGISYEQYF
TRBV7-3	TRBJ2-5	TRBD2	16	few	TGTGCCAGCAGCTTAACCAGCGGGGGGTCCCAAGAGACCCAGTACTTC	CASSLTSGGSQETQYF
TRBV14	TRBJ1-2	TRBD1	18	NA	TGTGCCAGCAGCCAACTTGGCGCCGACAGGGCGGGTAACTATGGCTACACCTTC	CASSQLGADRAGNYGYTF
TRBV6-5	TRBJ1-4	NA	13	NA	TGTGCCAGCAGGCGGGACGGTAATGAAAAACTGTTTTTT	CASRRDGNEKLFF
TRBV10-3	TRBJ1-1	NA	13	NA	TGTGCCATCAGGGGGGACTTTTCCCCTGAAGCTTTCTTT	CAIRGDFSPEAFF
TRBV9	TRBJ2-3	NA	14	NA	TGTGCCAGCAGCCCAGGGGCTAGCACAGATACGCAGTATTTT	CASSPGASTDTQYF
TRBV3-1/TRBV3-2	TRBJ1-1	NA	14	once	TGTGCCAGCAGCCAAGATCGGAGGCAGGGGAGAACTTTCTTT	CASSQDRRQGRTFF
TRBV4-1	TRBJ1-3	NA	18	NA	TGCGCCAGCAGCCAAGTTACCGCCGGGGGTATCTCTGGAAACACCATATATTTT	CASSQVTAGGISGNTIYF
TRBV10-2	TRBJ1-2	TRBD1	16	NA	TGCGCCAGCAGTGAGTCCGAGACAGGGCGTCCGTATGGCTACACCTTC	CASSESETGRPYGYTF
TRBV19	TRBJ2-3	TRBD2	15	once	TGTGCCAGTACCCTGACTAGCGGGGGCACAGATACGCAGTATTTT	CASTLTSGGTDTQYF
TRBV11-2	TRBJ1-4	NA	15	NA	TGTGCCAGCAGCTTAGCCCCAGGGGAGTTTGAAAAACTGTTTTTT	CASSLAPGEFEKLFF
TRBV23-1	TRBJ2-5	TRBD2	17	NA	TGCGCCAGCAGTCAAGGACTAGCGGGGGGGAGGAAAGAGACCCAGTACTTC	CASSQGLAGGRKETQYF
TRBV4-3	TRBJ2-3	TRBD2	17	NA	TGCGCCAGCAGCCAAGCAACTGGCGGGGGGTCCCCAGATACGCAGTATTTT	CASSQATGGGSPDTQYF
TRBV6-5	TRBJ1-1	TRBD1	15	NA	TGTGCCAGCAGTTACTCGACAGGGGTGGACACTGAAGCTTTCTTT	CASSYSTGVDTEAFF
TRBV18	TRBJ1-1	NA	14	NA	TGTGCCAGCTCATTCTATACCTCGAACACTGAAGCTTTCTTT	CASSFYTSNTEAFF
TRBV15	TRBJ2-7	NA	15	NA	TGTGCCACCAGCAGAAGTGCAGAAAGCTCCTACGAGCAGTACTTC	CATSRSAESSYEQYF
TRBV29-1	TRBJ2-5	TRBD2	14	NA	TGCAGCGTTAAACGGGGGGGAAATAGGGAGACCCAGTACTTC	CSVKRGGNRETQYF
TRBV7-9	TRBJ1-3	NA	17	few	TGTGCCAGCAGCTTAAGGATCGGAGAGGTTTCTGGAAACACCATATATTTT	CASSLRIGEVSGNTIYF
TRBV7-3	TRBJ1-3	NA	18	NA	TGTGCCAGCAGCTACAGTCATGGGGGGAATAGTTCTGGAAACACCATATATTTT	CASSYSHGGNSSGNTIYF
TRBV14	TRBJ1-6	NA	17	NA	TGTGCCAGCAGCCAAGAACACCCGTCATCCTATAATTCACCCCTCCACTTT	CASSQEHPSSYNSPLHF
TRBV7-3	TRBJ1-6	TRBD1	15	NA	TGTGCCAGCAGCTTAACGGGACAGGGGGATTCACCCCTCCACTTT	CASSLTGQGDSPLHF
TRBV7-6	TRBJ1-3	NA	15	few	TGTGCCAGCAGCTTAGCGGCGGGCTCTGGAAACACCATATATTTT	CASSLAAGSGNTIYF
TRBV28	TRBJ2-2	TRBD2	18	NA	TGTGCCGGACCACATCCTCCTACCGGGACTAATCCCACCGGGGAGCTGTTTTTT	CAGPHPPTGTNPTGELFF
TRBV6-5	TRBJ1-1	NA	13	NA	TGTGCCAGCACCCGAGACAGGAACACTGAAGCTTTCTTT	CASTRDRNTEAFF
TRBV5-1	TRBJ1-2	NA	15	once	TGCGCCAGCAGCGGCGGGCTTAAGAAGGATTATGGCTACACCTTC	CASSGGLKKDYGYTF
TRBV7-3	TRBJ2-3	NA	14	NA	TGTGCCAGCAGCTTACGGGTGGCGGGGGATACGCAGTATTTT	CASSLRVAGDTQYF
TRBV5-4	TRBJ1-2	TRBD1	14	NA	TGTGCCAGCAGCATCATCGGACAGGGGTATGGCTACACCTTC	CASSIIGQGYGYTF
TRBV29-1	TRBJ1-6	NA	12	few	TGCAGCGCTGGGGAGGGAAATTCACCCCTCCACTTT	CSAGEGNSPLHF
TRBV11-2	TRBJ2-1	TRBD2	15	NA	TGTGCCAGCAGCCGGGTGGCGGGGGGGCCGAATGAGCAGTTCTTC	CASSRVAGGPNEQFF
TRBV5-1	TRBJ1-2	TRBD1	17	NA	TGCGCCAGCAGCTTGGGGGGACAGGGCGGTTTTTCCTATGGCTACACCTTC	CASSLGGQGGFSYGYTF
TRBV27	TRBJ1-2	NA	16	NA	TGTGCCAGCAGTTTAAGAGCAGGCCGGACTAGCTATGGCTACACCTTC	CASSLRAGRTSYGYTF
TRBV5-5	TRBJ1-2	TRBD1	16	once	TGTGCCAGCAGCTTGGGCGACAGGGGGATGGTCAATGGCTACACCTTC	CASSLGDRGMVNGYTF
TRBV23-1	TRBJ2-1	TRBD1	15	NA	TGCGCCAGCAGTCCGCCGGGACAGGGGAACAATGAGCAGTTCTTC	CASSPPGQGNNEQFF
TRBV11-2	TRBJ2-1	TRBD2	17	NA	TGTGCCAGCAGCTTACTAGCGGGGGGGCCCTCCTACAATGAGCAGTTCTTC	CASSLLAGGPSYNEQFF
TRBV6-2/TRBV6-3	TRBJ1-5	NA	14	NA	TGTGCCAGCAGTTTCGGAGCTAGCAATCAGCCCCAGCATTTT	CASSFGASNQPQHF
TRBV6-1	TRBJ1-6	NA	17	NA	TGTGCCAGCAGTGAAGAGGGAGGGAGTGGTGGAAATTCACCCCTCCACTTT	CASSEEGGSGGNSPLHF
TRBV7-9	TRBJ1-4	NA	14	NA	TGTGCCAGCAGCTTCGCGGGGTACGGCGAAAAACTGTTTTTT	CASSFAGYGEKLFF
TRBV6-5	TRBJ1-1	NA	12	NA	TGTGCCAGCAGAACAAGGAACACTGAAGCTTTCTTT	CASRTRNTEAFF
TRBV6-1	TRBJ1-2	NA	16	NA	TGTGCCAGCAGTGAATACGAAGGGGATCCTAACTATGGCTACACCTTC	CASSEYEGDPNYGYTF
TRBV9	TRBJ2-1	TRBD2	18	NA	TGTGCCAGCAGCGCATCCGGGACTAGCGGGGGGCGTTACAATGAGCAGTTCTTC	CASSASGTSGGRYNEQFF
TRBV2	TRBJ2-2	NA	13	many	TGTGCCAGCACGCCTCTTGAGAACGGGGAGCTGTTTTTT	CASTPLENGELFF
TRBV19	TRBJ1-1	NA	14	NA	TGTGCCAGTAGGAGGAGGGAAATGAACACTGAAGCTTTCTTT	CASRRREMNTEAFF
TRBV10-3	TRBJ1-6	NA	14	NA	TGTGCCATCAGTGAGGGCCCGGGGAATTCACCCCTCCACTTT	CAISEGPGNSPLHF
TRBV28	TRBJ1-1	TRBD1	15	NA	TGTGCCAGCAGTTCTTCAGGGGGCGGTCTAGGTCAAGCTTTCTTT	CASSSSGGGLGQAFF
TRBV5-1	TRBJ2-1	TRBD1	15	NA	TGCGCCAGCAGCAATCCGGGACAGTCCTACAATGAGCAGTTCTTC	CASSNPGQSYNEQFF
TRBV7-9	TRBJ1-2	TRBD1	13	NA	TGTGCCAGCAGCCTCCAAGGGGGCAAAGGCTACACCTTC	CASSLQGGKGYTF
TRBV2	TRBJ2-1	TRBD2	14	NA	TGTGCCAGCAGTGACGGGGCGGGGGGGCGTAAGCAGTTCTTC	CASSDGAGGRKQFF
TRBV15	TRBJ2-1	NA	13	NA	TGTGCCACCAGCAGAGAGCCAGACAATGAGCAGTTCTTC	CATSREPDNEQFF
TRBV9	TRBJ2-5	NA	13	NA	TGTGCCAGCAGCGTAGATCTCCCAGAGACCCAGTACTTC	CASSVDLPETQYF
TRBV28	TRBJ2-3	TRBD2	17	NA	TGTGCCAGCAGTGGCCCTACTAGCGGAGGGTACACAGATACGCAGTATTTT	CASSGPTSGGYTDTQYF
TRBV9	TRBJ2-3	TRBD2	17	NA	TGTGCCAGCAGCCCCCGACTAGCGGGGGGGCCTGCAGATACGCAGTATTTT	CASSPRLAGGPADTQYF
TRBV19	TRBJ1-1	NA	14	NA	TGTGCCAGTAGTGAAGGAGCTATGAACACTGAAGCTTTCTTT	CASSEGAMNTEAFF